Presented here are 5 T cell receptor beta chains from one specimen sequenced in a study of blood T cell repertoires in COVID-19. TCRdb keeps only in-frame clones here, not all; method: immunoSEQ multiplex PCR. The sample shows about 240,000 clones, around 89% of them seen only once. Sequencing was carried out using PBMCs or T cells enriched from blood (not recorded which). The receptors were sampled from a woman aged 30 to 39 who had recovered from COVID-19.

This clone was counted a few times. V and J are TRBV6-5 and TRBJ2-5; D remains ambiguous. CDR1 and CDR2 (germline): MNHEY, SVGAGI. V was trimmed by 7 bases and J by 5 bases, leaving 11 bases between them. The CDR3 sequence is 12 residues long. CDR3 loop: CASNRLGETQYF. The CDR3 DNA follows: TGTGCCAGCAATAGGCTCGGGGAGACCCAGTACTTC.

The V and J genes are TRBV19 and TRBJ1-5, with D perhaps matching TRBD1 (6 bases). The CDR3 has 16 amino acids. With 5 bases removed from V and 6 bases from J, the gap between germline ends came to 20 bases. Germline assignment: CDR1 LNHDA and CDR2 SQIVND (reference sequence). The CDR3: CASSPTGTTFGQPQHF. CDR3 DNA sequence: TGTGCCAGTAGTCCGACCGGGACAACATTCGGTCAGCCCCAGCATTTT. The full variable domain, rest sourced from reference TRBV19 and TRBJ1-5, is DGGITQSPKYLFRKEGQNVTLSCEQNLNHDAMYWYRQDPGQGLRLIYYSQIVNDFQKGDIAEGYSVSREKKESFPLTVTSAQKNPTAFYLCASSPTGTTFGQPQHFGDGTRLSIL.

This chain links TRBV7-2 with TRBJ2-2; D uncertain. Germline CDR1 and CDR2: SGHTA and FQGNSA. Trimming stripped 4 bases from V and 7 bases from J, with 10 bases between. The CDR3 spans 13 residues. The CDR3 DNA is TGTGCCAGCAGCTATCTTTCAGTCGGGGAGCTGTTTTTT. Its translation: CASSYLSVGELFF.

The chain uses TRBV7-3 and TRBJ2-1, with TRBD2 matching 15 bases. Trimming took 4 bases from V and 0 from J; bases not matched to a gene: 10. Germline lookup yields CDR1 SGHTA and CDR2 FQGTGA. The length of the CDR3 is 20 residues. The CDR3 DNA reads TGTGCCAGCAGCTCCAGGGGTGGGACTAGCGGGGGGAGCTCCTACAATGAGCAGTTCTTC. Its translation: CASSSRGGTSGGSSYNEQFF.

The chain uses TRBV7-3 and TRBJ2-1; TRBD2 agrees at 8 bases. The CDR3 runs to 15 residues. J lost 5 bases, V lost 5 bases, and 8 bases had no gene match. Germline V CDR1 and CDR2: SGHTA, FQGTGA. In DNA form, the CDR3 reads TGTGCCAGCAGCCCCGGACTAGCCTGGGACAATGAGCAGTTCTTC. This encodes CASSPGLAWDNEQFF.